This TCR beta chain originates from a study of vaccination effects on CD4 cells after COVID-19. Germline V gene sequence: CDR1 MDHEN, CDR2 SYDVKM. CDR3 length equals 12 residues. Trimming removed 8 bases from V and 5 bases from J, with 13 bases in between. Findings of the study overall: The study got few convalescent patients and did not collect any early post-infection timepoints.

A note on this clone: As yet, its antigen is unknown.

Produced via immunoSEQ multiplex PCR; TCRdb's table is partial and in-frame only. The sample consists of about 22,000 clones, about three quarters of them appearing once. Antigen-specific CD4+ T cells were first expanded with viral peptide pools by the ViraFEST assay and only then sequenced. Researchers isolated CD4+ T cells once 9 to 11 days of culture had elapsed. None of the vaccinated had previously contracted SARS-CoV-2, and their nucleocapsid antibodies tested negative. The culture medium for 2 million or so PBMC per well included around 10 IU/ml IL-2 and around 10 ug/ml peptides. Half the medium was swapped for IL-2 medium on days 3 and 7.

The starting material was CD4+ T cells from PBMCs cultured with HCoV-229E spike peptides, obtained before COVID-19 vaccination. This sequence was found in a human donor who received a COVID-19 vaccine. The V call is TRBV28, the J call TRBJ2-7; D perhaps matches TRBD2 (6 bases). CDR3: CASRGTVNEQYF. CDR3 DNA sequence: TGTGCCAGCCGCGGGACTGTAAACGAGCAGTACTTC.